The clone carrying this T cell receptor beta chain came up once. Its matching antigen is unknown. Documented time point: week 47, end of study. It was 300 ug of mutant IDH1 20-mer peptide that made up each vaccine dose, given with topical imiquimod. The donors had new WHO grade 3 or 4 astrocytomas; these were IDH1-mutant and ATRX-lost. Data came from immunoSEQ multiplex PCR; TCRdb stores just in-frame clones and leaves some out. The sample records about 94,000 clones, 85% to 90% being singletons. The data stem from a study of a mutant IDH1 vaccine in newly diagnosed glioma. Study as a whole: Onset of vaccination occurred 4-6 weeks following radiotherapy alone, or with temozolomide cycles. A roughly 62% male, roughly 40% female split and a mean age of 40.4 years characterized treated patients. Held at week 35, visit V12 was the safety follow-up, and visit V13 followed at week 47.

Germline lookup yields CDR1 SGHRS and CDR2 YFSETQ. There are 14 residues in the CDR3. V lost 0 bases and J 5 bases, leaving 12 bases between the germline ends. The sequencing used PBMCs, collected from a glioma patient whose treatment included an IDH1 peptide vaccine. The chain combines TRBV5-1 with TRBJ2-7; D gene uncertain. The sequence was collected from a woman between 45 and 60 years old with glioma. The CDR3 sequence: CASSLASRRDEQYF. The DNA of the CDR3 is TGCGCCAGCAGCTTGGCCTCTAGACGTGACGAGCAGTACTTC.